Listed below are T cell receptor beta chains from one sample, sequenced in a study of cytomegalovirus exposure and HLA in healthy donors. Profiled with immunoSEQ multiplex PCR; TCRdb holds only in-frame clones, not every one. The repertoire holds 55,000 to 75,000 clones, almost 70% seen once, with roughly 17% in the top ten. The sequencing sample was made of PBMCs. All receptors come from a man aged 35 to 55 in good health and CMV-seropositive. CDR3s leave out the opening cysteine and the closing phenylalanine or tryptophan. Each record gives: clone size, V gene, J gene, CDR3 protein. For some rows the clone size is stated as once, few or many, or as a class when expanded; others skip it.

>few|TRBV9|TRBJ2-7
ASSVAAGKGYEQY
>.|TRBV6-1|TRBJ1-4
ASESPHEEKLF
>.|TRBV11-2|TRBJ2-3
ASSLISGGVGSDTQY
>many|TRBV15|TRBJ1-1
ATSARQGPEAF
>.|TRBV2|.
ASSEGDTSSYEQY
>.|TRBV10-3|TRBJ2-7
AISDVTYEQY
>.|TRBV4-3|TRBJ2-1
ASSSWTSGGGNEQF
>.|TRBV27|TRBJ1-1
ASSFGGAPIEAF
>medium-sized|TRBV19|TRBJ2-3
ASSRTSGSPDTQY
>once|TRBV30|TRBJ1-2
AWSVAGGWSYGYT
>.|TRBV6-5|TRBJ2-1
ASSTNDRVPNEQF
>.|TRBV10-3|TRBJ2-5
AISESIAGETQY
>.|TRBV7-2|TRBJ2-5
ASSLVMQQETQY
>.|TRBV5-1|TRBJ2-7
ASSLEREQY
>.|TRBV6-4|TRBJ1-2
ASTAGTGANYGYT
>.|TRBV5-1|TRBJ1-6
ASSSTGQNNSPLH
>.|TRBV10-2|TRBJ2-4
ASSNSLLAGGLTGKNIQY
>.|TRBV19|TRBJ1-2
ASMGQGRGYT